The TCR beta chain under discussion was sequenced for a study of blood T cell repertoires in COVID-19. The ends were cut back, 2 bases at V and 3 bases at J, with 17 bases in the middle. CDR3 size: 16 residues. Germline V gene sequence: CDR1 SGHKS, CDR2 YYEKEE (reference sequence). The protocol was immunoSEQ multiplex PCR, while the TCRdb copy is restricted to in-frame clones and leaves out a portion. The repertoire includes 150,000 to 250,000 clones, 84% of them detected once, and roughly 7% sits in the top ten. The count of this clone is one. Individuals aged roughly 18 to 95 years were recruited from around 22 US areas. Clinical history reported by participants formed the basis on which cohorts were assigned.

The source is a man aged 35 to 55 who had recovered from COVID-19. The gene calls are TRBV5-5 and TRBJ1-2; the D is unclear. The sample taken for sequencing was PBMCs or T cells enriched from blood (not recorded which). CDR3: CASSFRWALEHYGYTF. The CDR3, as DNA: TGTGCCAGCAGCTTTCGTTGGGCGCTCGAGCACTATGGCTACACCTTC.